Listed here are 26 T cell receptor beta chains from one sample, sequenced in a study of CD8 T cells in ankylosing spondylitis. TCRdb fed the 5' RACE reads into MiXCR, producing one record per CDR3 protein. This table has 750,000 to 850,000 distinct CDR3 sequences, around 11% appearing once. General study findings and limits: Ankylosing spondylitis blood appeared to be characterized by a TCR beta motif of roughly eight highly homologous variants.

The antigens these receptors bind are not known. The sequenced sample was blood, either unsorted or a sorted T cell fraction (not recorded which). These receptors were obtained from a male donor with ankylosing spondylitis.

This clonotype appeared many times. J is TRBJ2-5 and V is TRBV5-1, with D uncertain. The CDR3 is 13 residues long. V shed 2 bases and J shed 5 bases, with 10 bases lying between them. Germline V gene data show CDR1 as SGHRS and CDR2 as YFSETQ. CDR3 sequence: CASSFGYGETQYF. Here the CDR3 DNA reads TGCGCCAGCAGCTTTGGCTATGGGGAGACCCAGTACTTC.

V and J are TRBV28 and TRBJ2-7; D call uncertain. The germline V and J ends were trimmed by 5 bases and 4 bases, with 12 bases remaining between them. Germline V gene lookup returns CDR1 MDHEN and CDR2 SYDVKM. The CDR3 runs 13 residues. DNA of the CDR3: TGTGCCAGCAGTCGCCCGGGCCTATACGAGCAGTACTTC. Amino acids: CASSRPGLYEQYF.

The table lists this clonotype with many counts. The chain couples TRBV5-1 to TRBJ2-7, with 10 positions matching TRBD1. Per the germline V gene, CDR1 is SGHRS and CDR2 is YFSETQ. The CDR3 extends over 16 amino acids. V gave up 1 base and J gave up 5 bases; unmatched junction bases: 9. The DNA of the CDR3 is TGCGCCAGCAGCTTGAGGACCGGGACAGGGGTGGACGAGCAGTACTTC. It translates to CASSLRTGTGVDEQYF.

CDR3: CASSWGTSGSETQYF. DNA for the CDR3: TGCGCCAGCAGCTGGGGGACTAGCGGGAGTGAGACCCAGTACTTC. The chain carries TRBV5-1 and TRBJ2-5; TRBD2 agrees at 14 bases. V lost 3 bases, J lost 5 bases, and 3 bases stayed unmatched. This CDR3 has 15 residues. From germline, CDR1 is SGHRS and CDR2 YFSETQ.

This clonotype appeared many times. The chain carries TRBV5-1 and TRBJ1-2, with D tentatively TRBD1 (5 bases). Germline CDR1 is SGHRS and CDR2 is YFSETQ. V was trimmed by 0 bases and J by 4 bases, leaving 10 bases between them. The CDR3 sequence is 14 residues long. This CDR3 is CASSLDPGPYGYTF. CDR3 in DNA: TGCGCCAGCAGCTTGGATCCAGGGCCCTATGGCTACACCTTC.

This clonotype was observed at least ten times. The CDR3 coding sequence is TGCAGTGCCCCACGCGGGAGGGCCGTAGTAGAGCAGTTCTTC. Amino acids: CSAPRGRAVVEQFF. The chain links TRBV20-1 to TRBJ2-1; 9 bases are a match to TRBD2. The CDR3 loop spans 14 amino acids. Looked up from germline, CDR1 is DFQATT and CDR2 is SNEGSKA (reference sequence). The V gene end was trimmed by 6 bases and the J gene end by 10 bases; junction bases not matched to a gene: 13.

This clonotype turned up a few times. The chain carries TRBV20-1 and TRBJ2-3, with D possibly being TRBD2 (6 bases). This CDR3 is 13 amino acids long. V lost 6 bases and J lost 0, with 10 bases in between. Germline V lookup: CDR1 DFQATT, CDR2 SNEGSKA (reference sequence). For the CDR3, the DNA is TGCAGTGCCTTCGGAGGGAGCACAGATACGCAGTATTTT. Its translation: CSAFGGSTDTQYF.

There are a few counts of this clonotype. The CDR3 DNA follows: TGCGCCAGCAGCTTAACCGATCCCTGGGGGAATTCACCCCTCCACTTT. Translated: CASSLTDPWGNSPLHF. This chain uses TRBV5-1 with TRBJ1-6; tentatively, D is TRBD1 (5 bases). The CDR3 is 16 amino acids. The germline V gene has CDR1 SGHRS and CDR2 YFSETQ. V was cut by 2 bases and J by 7 bases, with 16 bases left in between.

The chain recombines TRBV30 with TRBJ1-2; 8 nucleotides match TRBD1. Germline V lookup: CDR1 GTSNPN, CDR2 SVGIG (reference sequence). V was pared by 3 bases and J by 2 bases, with 8 bases of the junction left unmatched. The CDR3 covers 15 residues. The CDR3 loop is CAWSRQGSGNYGYTF. CDR3 DNA: TGTGCCTGGAGCAGACAGGGGTCGGGAAACTATGGCTACACCTTC.

The chain has TRBV4-1 and TRBJ1-6; D is uncertain. The ends were cut back, 0 bases at V and 1 base at J, with 10 bases in the middle. The CDR3 has 17 amino acids. CDR1 and CDR2 from the germline V gene are MGHRA and YSYEKL. The CDR3 nucleotides read TGCGCCAGCAGCCAAGATCCCGGGGAATCCTATAATTCACCCCTCCACTTT. Amino acid sequence: CASSQDPGESYNSPLHF.

The chain carries TRBV9 and TRBJ2-7, with D hard to call. Germline V gene data show CDR1 as SGDLS and CDR2 as YYNGEE. This CDR3 comprises 13 residues. The ends were cut back, 10 bases at V and 7 bases at J, with 21 bases in the middle. The CDR3 loop is CASSLSSGGEQYF. The CDR3 DNA reads as TGTGCCTCATCGTTGTCTTCGGGTGGTGAGCAGTACTTC.

This clonotype was recorded at least ten times. This chain links TRBV5-1 with TRBJ2-2, with TRBD1 as a possible D gene (6 bases). Trimming took 1 base from V and 5 from J, leaving 9 bases between them. Per germline, CDR1 SGHRS and CDR2 YFSETQ. This CDR3 is 14 amino acids long. This CDR3 is CASSLRTDTGELFF. The CDR3 bases are TGCGCCAGCAGCTTGCGGACAGATACCGGGGAGCTGTTTTTT.

This clonotype was found once. V gene TRBV20-1 combines with J gene TRBJ2-3; 8 nucleotides agree with TRBD2. Germline loops: CDR1 DFQATT, CDR2 SNEGSKA (reference sequence). The CDR3 runs 18 residues. With 0 bases clipped from V and 0 bases from J, the junction kept 11 bases outside the gene matches. The CDR3 here is CSARDPGGEHPSTDTQYF. In nucleotides, the CDR3 is TGCAGTGCTAGAGATCCGGGGGGGGAGCACCCTAGCACAGATACGCAGTATTTT.

Here the CDR3 DNA reads TGTGCCAGCAGCTTTTACGTTTTGAACACTGAAGCTTTCTTT. This sequence encodes CASSFYVLNTEAFF. The rearrangement joins TRBV7-2 to TRBJ1-1; no reliable D call. The CDR3 is 14 amino acids. Trimming removed 3 bases from V and 0 bases from J, with 8 bases in between. Germline V gene sequence: CDR1 SGHTA, CDR2 FQGNSA.

The CDR3 DNA follows: TGTGCCAGCAGCCAAGCCGGGACTCCGAACACCGGGGAGCTGTTTTTT. Translating it yields CASSQAGTPNTGELFF. The rearrangement links TRBV4-2 to TRBJ2-2, with TRBD2 as a possible D gene (6 bases). Per germline, CDR1 LGHNA and CDR2 YNFKEQ. V lost 1 base and J 0 bases, leaving 9 bases between the germline ends. This CDR3 comprises 16 residues.

In this sample, this clonotype turned up a few times. The chain is built from TRBV4-3 and TRBJ2-7; no definite D call. The V end was cut by 1 base, the J end by 3 bases, with 16 bases between. The CDR3 is 16 residues long. CDR1 is LGHNA, CDR2 YSLEER, per germline. CDR3 sequence (DNA): TGCGCCAGCAGCCAAGCCCACAGCCGCACCTTCTACGAGCAGTACTTC. It specifies CASSQAHSRTFYEQYF.

This clonotype was observed a few times. V is TRBV11-2 and J is TRBJ2-3, with 8 nucleotides matching TRBD2. Germline V lookup: CDR1 SGHAT, CDR2 FQNNGV. CDR3 length: 18 residues. The V gene end was trimmed by 4 bases and the J gene end by 6 bases; junction bases not matched to a gene: 18. CDR3 sequence: CASSSPRLATPPSDTQYF. In DNA, the CDR3 is TGTGCCAGCAGCTCTCCCAGACTAGCGACACCCCCTTCTGATACGCAGTATTTT.

The genes are TRBV20-1 and TRBJ2-7; 7 bases match TRBD1. Germline CDR1 DFQATT, CDR2 SNEGSKA (reference sequence). J was trimmed by 3 bases and V by 3 bases; bases with no gene match: 2. The CDR3 sequence is 12 residues long. This CDR3 reads CSARGDSYEQYF. The CDR3 nucleotides are TGCAGTGCTAGGGGGGACAGCTACGAGCAGTACTTC.

This clonotype was seen a handful of times. CDR3 loop: CSASLDWDGYTF. CDR3 DNA: TGCAGTGCTTCGTTGGACTGGGATGGCTACACCTTC. This sequence joins TRBV20-1 and TRBJ1-2; no clear D. This CDR3 comprises 12 residues. V was pared by 5 bases and J by 6 bases, with 13 bases between. Germline assignment: CDR1 DFQATT and CDR2 SNEGSKA (reference sequence).

This clonotype showed up many times. The chain combines TRBV20-1 with TRBJ2-1; a weak D match, TRBD2 (6 bases). The CDR3 is 15 residues long. V was cut by 6 bases and J by 5 bases, with 20 bases left in between. Germline V gives CDR1 DFQATT, CDR2 SNEGSKA (reference sequence). CDR3 sequence (DNA): TGCAGTGCCGACGGGGGTTCGCGTGGGGACAATGAGCAGTTCTTC. Its protein product is CSADGGSRGDNEQFF.

This clonotype was detected only a few times. The rearrangement uses TRBV7-2 and TRBJ1-2, with TRBD1 matching 8 bases. J gave up 4 bases and V 3 bases, and 7 bases lay outside the gene matches. There are 15 residues in the CDR3. Germline V gene sequence: CDR1 SGHTA, CDR2 FQGNSA. CDR3 residues: CASSFTGGVVYGYTF. CDR3 coding DNA: TGTGCCAGCAGCTTTACAGGGGGTGTAGTCTATGGCTACACCTTC. The variable domain in full, completed from reference TRBV7-2 and TRBJ1-2, reads GAGVSQSPSNKVTEKGKDVELRCDPISGHTALYWYRQSLGQGLEFLIYFQGNSAPDKSGLPSDRFSAERTGGSVSTLTIQRTQQEDSAVYLCASSFTGGVVYGYTFGSGTRLTVV.

The rearrangement joins TRBV5-5 to TRBJ1-4; perhaps TRBD1 as D (5 bases). V lost 0 bases and J 7 bases, leaving 10 bases between the germline ends. Germline values: CDR1 SGHKS, CDR2 YYEKEE (reference sequence). This CDR3 has 14 amino acids. This CDR3 reads CASSLEGHSEKLFF. For the CDR3, the DNA is TGTGCCAGCAGCTTGGAAGGACATTCTGAAAAACTGTTTTTT.

This chain links TRBV20-1 with TRBJ2-7; TRBD1 agrees at 8 bases. V was clipped by 3 bases and J by 6 bases; unmatched bases: 7. This CDR3 is built from 13 residues. Germline-derived CDR1 and CDR2 are DFQATT and SNEGSKA (reference sequence). CDR3 sequence reads: CSASRQGWSEQYF. The CDR3 DNA reads as TGCAGTGCTAGCAGACAGGGGTGGTCCGAGCAGTACTTC.

The chain links TRBV11-2 to TRBJ2-5; perhaps TRBD2 as D (6 bases). V shed 5 bases and J shed 10 bases, with 23 bases lying between them. This CDR3 has 15 amino acids. Germline assignment: CDR1 SGHAT and CDR2 FQNNGV. The CDR3 sequence: CASSNLTGTARIQYF. The CDR3 DNA reads TGTGCCAGCAGCAACTTAACCGGGACTGCCAGGATCCAGTACTTC.

The chain has TRBV6-1 and TRBJ1-1, with 8 bases matching TRBD1. The trim removed 6 bases at V and 3 bases at J, leaving 6 bases unmatched. Germline CDR1 is MNHNS and CDR2 is SASEGT. The CDR3 consists of 14 residues. DNA for the CDR3: TGTGCCAGCAGCGAGGACAGGGCCTACACTGAAGCTTTCTTT. Amino acids: CASSEDRAYTEAFF.

The chain links TRBV24-1 to TRBJ2-7; the match to TRBD2 covers 7 bases. This CDR3 has 15 amino acids. The germline gives CDR1 KGHDR, CDR2 SFDVKD. Germline trimming cut 9 bases from V and 4 bases from J; bases unmatched to any gene: 14. CDR3 sequence (DNA): TGTGCCACCCAGTCATCAACGGGGGGACCTTACGAGCAGTACTTC. This codes for CATQSSTGGPYEQYF.